This T cell receptor (beta chain) was sequenced in a study of identical twins. General study points: Out-of-frame TCR alpha sharing observed in monozygotic twins exceeded model estimates. Conclusions were based on cross-sectional statistical analysis, without following the same donors.

Comment on this clonotype: Antigen specificity is unknown.

The CDR3 loop spans 11 amino acids. Germline CDR1 and CDR2: DFQATT and SNEGSKA (reference sequence). V was shortened by 2 bases and J by 10 bases, with 9 bases between the two germline ends. From the 5' RACE reads, TCRdb called clonotypes with MiXCR, one entry per CDR3 protein. The data show roughly 1,500,000 distinct CDR3 sequences, around 33% seen once. The specimen was cord blood. The clonotype comes from a newborn girl in good health. The chain combines TRBV20-1 with TRBJ2-1; D remains ambiguous. The CDR3 DNA follows: TGCAGTGCTAGATTCCGGCTAGAGCAGTTCTTC. Amino acids: CSARFRLEQFF.